This entry lists 22 T cell receptor beta chains sequenced from one sample in a study of cytotoxic CD8 clonotypes in ibrutinib-treated CLL. Method: immunoSEQ multiplex PCR; TCRdb's copy keeps in-frame clones and lacks some. The sample includes about 97,000 clones, around 73% seen only once; the top ten take about 33%. Sequenced material: PBMCs, taken after 12 months of ibrutinib treatment. The receptors were gathered from a human donor with chronic lymphocytic leukemia.

The rearrangement uses TRBV5-4 and TRBJ2-7; 10 nucleotides match TRBD2. Germline V gene sequence: CDR1 SGHNT, CDR2 YYREEE (reference sequence). V shed 0 bases and J 1 base; nucleotides not matched to a gene: 4. The CDR3 has 16 residues. As DNA, the CDR3 is TGTGCCAGCAGCTTGGGGGCTAGCGGGGGATCCTACGAGCAGTACTTC. Translated, it gives CASSLGASGGSYEQYF.

This chain connects TRBV6-5 to TRBJ2-7; D perhaps matches TRBD2 (5 bases). Trimming shortened V by 0 bases and J by 0 bases, and 9 bases separated the two germline ends. The CDR3 runs to 15 residues. Per germline, CDR1 MNHEY and CDR2 SVGAGI. This CDR3 reads CASSYSYGNSYEQYF. As DNA, the CDR3 is TGTGCCAGCAGTTACTCGTACGGGAACTCCTACGAGCAGTACTTC.

The chain employs TRBV27 and TRBJ2-1; the match to TRBD1 covers 9 bases. Germline V gene sequence: CDR1 MNHEY, CDR2 SMNVEV (reference sequence). The junction had 8 bases not matched to a gene; V was cut back by 2 bases and J by 9 bases. The CDR3 totals 15 residues. CDR3: CASSLMGQGRGEQFF. The CDR3 DNA reads TGTGCCAGCAGTTTAATGGGACAGGGACGTGGTGAGCAGTTCTTC.

V is TRBV5-6 and J is TRBJ2-3; weak D call: TRBD2 (5 bases). CDR3 length equals 16 residues. Deletions cut 6 bases from V and 0 bases from J, with 17 bases between. Germline loops: CDR1 SGHDT, CDR2 YYEEEE. The CDR3 DNA reads as TGTGCCAGCAAGATAGGAGGCTCACCTAGCACAGATACGCAGTATTTT. It codes for CASKIGGSPSTDTQYF. The full variable domain, with the rest looked up from reference TRBV5-6 and TRBJ2-3, is DAGVTQSPTHLIKTRGQQVTLRCSPKSGHDTVSWYQQALGQGPQFIFQYYEEEERQRGNFPDRFSGHQFPNYSSELNVNALLLGDSALYLCASKIGGSPSTDTQYFGPGTRLTVL.

V and J are TRBV5-4 and TRBJ1-1, with no clear D. The length of the CDR3 is 13 residues. Germline loops: CDR1 SGHNT, CDR2 YYREEE (reference sequence). V dropped 4 bases and J dropped 0 bases, with 7 bases sitting between them. The DNA of the CDR3 is TGTGCCAGCAGCATGCGGCTGAACACTGAAGCTTTCTTT. Encoded protein: CASSMRLNTEAFF.

This clone showed up just once. The V and J genes are TRBV11-2 and TRBJ2-7, with D possibly matching TRBD2 (5 bases). The germline V gene encodes CDR1 SGHAT and CDR2 FQNNGV. CDR3 length: 15 residues. Between the trimmed V and J ends, which lost 2 bases and 4 bases, there was a span of 15 bases. The CDR3 here is CASSLSPPAVYEQYF. The CDR3 DNA follows: TGTGCCAGCAGCTTAAGTCCCCCAGCGGTTTACGAGCAGTACTTC.

This chain uses TRBV2 with TRBJ2-5; 7 bases map to TRBD2. J gave up 6 bases and V 8 bases, and 6 bases lay outside the gene matches. This CDR3 comprises 12 residues. Germline V gives CDR1 SNHLY, CDR2 FYNNEI. The CDR3 sequence is CASGLVGQTQYF. The CDR3 DNA follows: TGTGCCAGCGGACTAGTCGGGCAGACCCAGTACTTC.

J is TRBJ2-2 and V is TRBV10-1, with TRBD2 identical over 9 bases. V trimming: 3 bases; J trimming: 3 bases; junction bases outside the gene matches: 11. Per germline, CDR1 WNHNN and CDR2 SYGVQD (reference sequence). The length of the CDR3 is 18 residues. In DNA, the CDR3 is TGCGCCAGCAGTGACGGTCGGCGGGGGGGCGCCGACACCGGGGAGCTGTTTTTT. Its protein product is CASSDGRRGGADTGELFF.

The chain uses TRBV9 and TRBJ2-5, with 7 bases that match TRBD2. J was trimmed by 1 base and V by 2 bases; bases with no gene match: 8. The germline gives CDR1 SGDLS, CDR2 YYNGEE. This CDR3 contains 16 residues. In nucleotides, the CDR3 is TGTGCCAGCAGCGTGGCATTAGGACTAGGCCAAGAGACCCAGTACTTC. Its protein is CASSVALGLGQETQYF.

The DNA of the CDR3 is TGTGCCAGCGGTCCGGCCAGGACCTACAATGAGCAGTTCTTC. The encoded protein is CASGPARTYNEQFF. V gene TRBV6-1 combines with J gene TRBJ2-1; D gene unclear. This CDR3 comprises 14 residues. Germline V gene lookup returns CDR1 MNHNS and CDR2 SASEGT. The V end was cut by 8 bases, the J end by 2 bases, with 13 bases between.

This chain uses TRBV5-1 with TRBJ2-5; no firm D call. TRBJ2-7 matches the DNA end more closely, so the J call is doubtful. From germline, CDR1 is SGHRS and CDR2 YFSETQ. CDR3 size: 17 residues. Written as DNA, the CDR3 is TGCGCCAGCAGCTTGGCGGCGGCAGGAACAACCTCCTACGAGCAGTACTTC. Translating it yields CASSLAAAGTTSYEQYF.

This clone was detected a few times. This chain connects TRBV2 to TRBJ2-2; D uncertain. V lost 11 bases and J lost 6, with 13 bases in between. CDR1 SNHLY and CDR2 FYNNEI come from the germline V gene. The CDR3 extends over 12 amino acids. CDR3 sequence: CAGTFGPGELFF. CDR3 coding DNA: TGTGCCGGAACGTTCGGGCCCGGGGAGCTGTTTTTT.

This clone has just one count. The chain uses TRBV21-1 and TRBJ2-2; TRBD1, the table's D call, lacks a check against the DNA. TRBV21-1 is a pseudogene segment. The CDR3 extends over 20 amino acids. Written as DNA, the CDR3 is TGTGCCAGCAGCAAAGGCAGTTCCCACAGCAGGGCCCCCAACACCGGGGAGCTGTTTTTT. Translation gives CASSKGSSHSRAPNTGELFF.

V is TRBV30 and J is TRBJ1-3, with 7 bases fitting TRBD1. J was trimmed by 0 bases and V by 2 bases; bases with no gene match: 7. Germline V gives CDR1 GTSNPN, CDR2 SVGIG (reference sequence). The CDR3 contains 16 residues. CDR3 loop: CAWSRSRDSSGNTIYF. In DNA, the CDR3 is TGTGCCTGGAGTCGATCCAGGGACAGCTCTGGAAACACCATATATTTT.

The rearrangement links TRBV7-7 to TRBJ2-5; possible D gene TRBD1, 5 bases. CDR1 is SSHAT, CDR2 FNYEAQ, per germline (reference sequence). CDR3 length equals 15 residues. Trimming pared 5 bases from V and 4 bases from J, leaving 17 bases between. The CDR3 DNA reads as TGTGCCAGCAGCCAAGGGGCCTCGGGCTCAGAGACCCAGTACTTC. Translation gives CASSQGASGSETQYF. The whole variable domain, filled in from reference TRBV7-7 and TRBJ2-5, reads GAGVSQSPRYKVTKRGQDVTLRCDPISSHATLYWYQQALGQGPEFLTYFNYEAQPDKSGLPSDRFSAERPEGSISTLTIQRTEQRDSAMYRCASSQGASGSETQYFGPGTRLLVL.

The genes are TRBV25-1 and TRBJ2-7; D unresolved. Germline V gene sequence: CDR1 MGHDK, CDR2 SYGVNS. The CDR3 loop spans 13 amino acids. Trimming shortened V by 5 bases and J by 3 bases, and 11 bases separated the two germline ends. The CDR3 sequence: CASSTARSYEQYF. The CDR3 DNA follows: TGTGCCAGCAGTACCGCGCGGAGCTACGAGCAGTACTTC.

In this sample, this clone turned up a few times. This chain connects TRBV10-3 to TRBJ1-2; 9 positions match TRBD1. CDR3 length: 16 amino acids. From germline, CDR1 is ENHRY and CDR2 SYGVKD. The V gene end was trimmed by 3 bases and the J gene end by 4 bases; junction bases not matched to a gene: 9. The CDR3 sequence: CAISDSPGQGSYGYTF. The CDR3 DNA reads TGTGCCATCAGTGACTCGCCGGGACAGGGCTCCTATGGCTACACCTTC.

For this clone: One end of the junction fails to match germline, which may point to a read error. In DNA form, the CDR3 reads TGTGCTAGCAGCTTGTACAGGAGTAATTCACCCCTCCACTTT. It specifies CASSLYRSNSPLHF. This rearrangement joins TRBV7-2 to TRBJ1-6; TRBD1 is a possible D gene (5 bases). There are 14 residues in the CDR3. Germline V lookup: CDR1 SGHTA, CDR2 FQGNSA. Full variable domain (missing parts from reference TRBV7-2 and TRBJ1-6): GAGVSQSPSNKVTEKGKDVELRCDPISGHTALYWYRQSLGQGLEFLIYFQGNSAPDKSGLPSDRFSAERTGGSVSTLTIQRTQQEDSAVYLCASSLYRSNSPLHFGNGTRLTVT.

The sample holds many counts of this clone. J is TRBJ2-2 and V is TRBV6-4, with D unresolved. The V gene's germline CDR1 is MRHNA and CDR2 SNTAGT. This CDR3 is built from 12 residues. V was pared by 3 bases and J by 4 bases, with 3 bases between. This CDR3 is CASSEGTGELFF. In DNA, the CDR3 is TGTGCCAGCAGTGAGGGCACCGGGGAGCTGTTTTTT.

The CDR3 loop is CASSSQWGEQYF. The CDR3, as DNA: TGTGCCAGCAGTTCCCAGTGGGGCGAGCAGTACTTC. The chain combines TRBV27 with TRBJ2-7; no definite D call. The CDR3 loop spans 12 amino acids. The germline gives CDR1 MNHEY, CDR2 SMNVEV (reference sequence). V lost 4 bases and J 6 bases, leaving 10 bases between the germline ends.

This clone was seen only a few times. This chain joins TRBV7-9 and TRBJ1-2, with D unresolved. This CDR3 contains 12 residues. Germline-derived CDR1 and CDR2 are SEHNR and FQNEAQ (reference sequence). Trimming pared 1 base from V and 4 bases from J, leaving 4 bases between. CDR3 amino acids: CASSLGGYGYTF. DNA of the CDR3: TGTGCCAGCAGCTTAGGAGGCTATGGCTACACCTTC.

The rearrangement joins TRBV6-1 to TRBJ2-1; a weak D match, TRBD1 (7 bases). Germline CDR1 reads MNHNS; CDR2 reads SASEGT. The CDR3 spans 17 residues. Trimming cost V 1 base and J 2 bases, with 15 bases left between them. The CDR3 here is CASSEGPRGVTYNEQFF. The CDR3 bases are TGTGCCAGCAGTGAAGGCCCCAGGGGGGTTACCTACAATGAGCAGTTCTTC.